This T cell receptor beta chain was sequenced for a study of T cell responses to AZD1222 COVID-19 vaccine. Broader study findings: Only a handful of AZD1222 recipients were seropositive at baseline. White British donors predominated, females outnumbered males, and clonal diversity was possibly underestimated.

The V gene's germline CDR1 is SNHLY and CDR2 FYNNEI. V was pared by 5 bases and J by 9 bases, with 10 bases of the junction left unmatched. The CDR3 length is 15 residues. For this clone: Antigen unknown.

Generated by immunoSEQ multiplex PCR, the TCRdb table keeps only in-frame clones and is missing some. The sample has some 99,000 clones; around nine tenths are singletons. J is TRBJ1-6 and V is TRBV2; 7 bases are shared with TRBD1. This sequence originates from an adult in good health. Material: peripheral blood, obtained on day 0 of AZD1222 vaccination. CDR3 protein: CASSLDRAVGSPLHF. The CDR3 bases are TGTGCCAGCAGTCTAGACAGGGCCGTGGGTTCACCCCTCCACTTT. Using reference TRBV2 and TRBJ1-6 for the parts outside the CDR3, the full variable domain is EPEVTQTPSHQVTQMGQEVILRCVPISNHLYFYWYRQILGQKVEFLVSFYNNEISEKSEIFDDQFSVERPDGSNFTLKIRSTKLEDSAMYFCASSLDRAVGSPLHFGNGTRLTVT.